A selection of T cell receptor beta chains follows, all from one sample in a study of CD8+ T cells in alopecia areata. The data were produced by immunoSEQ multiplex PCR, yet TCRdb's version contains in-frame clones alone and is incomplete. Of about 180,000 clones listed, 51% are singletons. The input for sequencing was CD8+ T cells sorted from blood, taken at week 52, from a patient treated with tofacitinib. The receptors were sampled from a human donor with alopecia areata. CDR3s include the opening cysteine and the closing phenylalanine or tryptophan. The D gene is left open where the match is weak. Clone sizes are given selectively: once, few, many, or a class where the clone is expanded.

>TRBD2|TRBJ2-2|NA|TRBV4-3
CASSQTSGGAGELFF
TGCGCCAGCAGCCAAACTAGCGGGGGGGCCGGGGAGCTGTTTTTT
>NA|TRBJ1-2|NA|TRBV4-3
CASSQDQVGYTF
TGCGCCAGCAGCCAAGATCAGGTGGGCTACACCTTC
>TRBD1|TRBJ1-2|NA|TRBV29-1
CSGDSQDYGYTF
TGCAGCGGGGACAGCCAAGATTATGGCTACACCTTC
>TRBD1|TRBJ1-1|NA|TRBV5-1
CASSLGQGPTEAFF
TGCGCCAGCAGCTTGGGACAGGGGCCCACTGAAGCTTTCTTT
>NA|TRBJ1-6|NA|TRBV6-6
CASSYSIGLNSPLHF
TGTGCCAGCAGTTACTCGATAGGGTTGAATTCACCCCTCCACTTT
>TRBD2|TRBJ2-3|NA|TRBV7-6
CASSLRPPGLSTDTQYF
TGTGCCAGCAGCTTAAGGCCTCCGGGACTAAGCACAGATACGCAGTATTTT
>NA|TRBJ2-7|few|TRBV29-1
CSVGGSYEQYF
TGCAGCGTTGGCGGTTCCTACGAGCAGTACTTC
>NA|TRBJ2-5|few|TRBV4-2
CASSQDGGGGGQETQYF
TGTGCCAGCAGCCAAGATGGTGGGGGAGGAGGGCAAGAGACCCAGTACTTC
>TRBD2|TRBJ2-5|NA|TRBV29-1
CSVGGLETQYF
TGCAGCGTGGGGGGGTTGGAGACCCAGTACTTC
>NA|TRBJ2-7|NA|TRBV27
CASSFMGPYEQYF
TGTGCCAGCAGTTTTATGGGGCCCTACGAGCAGTACTTC
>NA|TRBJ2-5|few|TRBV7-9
CASSLYQETQYF
TGTGCCAGCAGCCTGTACCAAGAGACCCAGTACTTC
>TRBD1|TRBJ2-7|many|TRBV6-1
CASSEGTGGYEQYF
TGTGCCAGCAGTGAAGGGACAGGGGGCTACGAGCAGTACTTC
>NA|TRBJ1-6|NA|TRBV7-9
CASSRDWNSPLHF
TGTGCCAGCAGTCGGGACTGGAATTCACCCCTCCACTTT
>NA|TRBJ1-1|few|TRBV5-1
CASTSFTGGDTEAFF
TGCGCCAGCACCTCCTTTACAGGAGGGGACACTGAAGCTTTCTTT
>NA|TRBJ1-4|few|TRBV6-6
CASSYSISTNEKLFF
TGTGCCAGCAGTTACTCGATTTCAACTAATGAAAAACTGTTTTTT
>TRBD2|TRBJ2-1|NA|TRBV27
CASSPGLASPFEQFF
TGTGCCAGCAGCCCGGGACTAGCGTCCCCCTTTGAGCAGTTCTTC
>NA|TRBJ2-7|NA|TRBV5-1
CASSLGLGGYEQYF
TGCGCCAGCAGCTTGGGGTTGGGCGGCTACGAGCAGTACTTC
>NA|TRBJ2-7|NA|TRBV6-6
CASSSEGMKTYEQYF
TGTGCCAGCAGTTCGGAGGGGATGAAAACCTACGAGCAGTACTTC
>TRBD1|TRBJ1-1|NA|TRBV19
CASSRDRGRTEAFF
TGTGCCAGTAGTAGAGACAGGGGGAGGACTGAAGCTTTCTTT
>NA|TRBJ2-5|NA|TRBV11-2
CASSFGGWGAQETQYF
TGTGCCAGCAGCTTCGGGGGTTGGGGCGCCCAAGAGACCCAGTACTTC
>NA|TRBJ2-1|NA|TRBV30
CAWSASGYNEQFF
TGTGCCTGGAGTGCTTCGGGCTACAATGAGCAGTTCTTC
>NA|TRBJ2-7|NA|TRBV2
CASRQTGTYEQYF
TGTGCCAGCAGGCAGACAGGAACCTACGAGCAGTACTTC
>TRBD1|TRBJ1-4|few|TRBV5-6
CASSLAATGNEKLFF
TGTGCCAGCAGCTTGGCCGCGACAGGGAATGAAAAACTGTTTTTT
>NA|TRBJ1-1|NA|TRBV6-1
CASSPAPLPAFF
TGTGCCAGCAGCCCCGCCCCCCTGCCAGCTTTCTTT
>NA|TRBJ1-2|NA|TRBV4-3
CASSQLGYYGYTF
TGCGCCAGCAGCCAATTAGGGTACTATGGCTACACCTTC
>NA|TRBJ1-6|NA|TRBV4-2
CASSQDPPDSPLHF
TGTGCCAGCAGCCAAGATCCGCCGGACTCACCCCTCCACTTT
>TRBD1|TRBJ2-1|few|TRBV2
CASSEARSGGNEQFF
TGTGCCAGCAGTGAAGCTCGGTCAGGGGGCAATGAGCAGTTCTTC
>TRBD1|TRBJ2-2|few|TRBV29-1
CSAFVRTGGTTGELFF
TGCAGCGCCTTTGTTCGGACAGGGGGAACCACCGGGGAGCTGTTTTTT
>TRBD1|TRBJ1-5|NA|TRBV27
CASSFGDRSNQPQHF
TGTGCCAGCAGTTTTGGGGACAGGAGCAATCAGCCCCAGCATTTT
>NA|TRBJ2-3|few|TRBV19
CASSPQDSLEDTQYF
TGTGCCAGTAGTCCCCAAGACAGTTTGGAGGATACGCAGTATTTT
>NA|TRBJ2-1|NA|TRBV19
CASSPGTHNEQFF
TGTGCCAGTAGTCCCGGGACCCACAATGAGCAGTTCTTC
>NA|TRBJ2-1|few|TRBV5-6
CASSPQTTVNGQFF
TGTGCCAGCAGCCCCCAAACGACCGTTAATGGGCAGTTCTTC
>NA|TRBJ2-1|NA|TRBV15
CATSRDRESSYNEQFF
TGTGCCACCAGCAGAGATCGGGAGAGCTCCTACAATGAGCAGTTCTTC
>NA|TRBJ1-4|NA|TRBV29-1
CSVITQGAMGEKLFF
TGCAGCGTTATTACACAGGGAGCTATGGGAGAAAAACTGTTTTTT
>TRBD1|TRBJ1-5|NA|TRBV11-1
CASSQDRNQPQHF
TGTGCCAGCAGCCAGGACAGGAATCAGCCCCAGCATTTT
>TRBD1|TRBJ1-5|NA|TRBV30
CAWSPGQGEQPQHF
TGTGCCTGGTCCCCCGGACAGGGTGAGCAGCCCCAGCATTTT
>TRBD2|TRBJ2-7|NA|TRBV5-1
CASSLARTRAYEQYF
TGCGCCAGCAGCTTGGCCCGGACTAGGGCCTACGAGCAGTACTTC
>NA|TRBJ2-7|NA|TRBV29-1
CSVDRGTLGEQYF
TGCAGCGTTGACCGGGGAACCCTCGGGGAGCAGTACTTC
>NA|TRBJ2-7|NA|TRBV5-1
CASSLGGQGYEQYF
TGCGCCAGCAGCTTGGGCGGGCAGGGCTACGAGCAGTACTTC
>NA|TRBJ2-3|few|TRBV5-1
CASKVRASTDTQYF
TGCGCCAGCAAAGTCAGGGCGAGCACAGATACGCAGTATTTT
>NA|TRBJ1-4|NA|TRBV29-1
CSVEDIGEKLFF
TGCAGCGTTGAAGATATTGGGGAAAAACTGTTTTTT
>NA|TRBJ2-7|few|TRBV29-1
CSVAAGASSYEQYF
TGCAGCGTTGCCGCGGGGGCAAGCTCCTACGAGCAGTACTTC
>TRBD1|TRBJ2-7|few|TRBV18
CASSPGQGAYEQYF
TGTGCCAGCTCACCAGGACAGGGGGCGTACGAGCAGTACTTC
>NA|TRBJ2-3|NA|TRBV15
CATSSQVQLSYTDTQYF
TGTGCCACCAGCTCGCAAGTCCAACTCTCATACACAGATACGCAGTATTTT
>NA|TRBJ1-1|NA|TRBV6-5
CASSYSTRANTEAFF
TGTGCCAGCAGTTACTCGACCAGGGCCAACACTGAAGCTTTCTTT